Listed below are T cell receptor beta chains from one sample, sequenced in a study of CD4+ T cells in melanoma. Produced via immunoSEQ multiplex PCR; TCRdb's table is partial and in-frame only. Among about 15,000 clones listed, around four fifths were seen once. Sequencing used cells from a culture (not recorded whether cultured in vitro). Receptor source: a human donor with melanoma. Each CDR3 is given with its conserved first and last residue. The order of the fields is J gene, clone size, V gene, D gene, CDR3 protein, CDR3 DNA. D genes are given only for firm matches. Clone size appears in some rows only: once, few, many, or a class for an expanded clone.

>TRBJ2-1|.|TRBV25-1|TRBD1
CASSEFQGDNEQFF
TGTGCCAGCAGTGAATTCCAGGGGGACAATGAGCAGTTCTTC
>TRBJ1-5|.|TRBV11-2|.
CASSSWIGQPQHF
TGTGCCAGCAGCTCTTGGATCGGGCAGCCCCAGCATTTT
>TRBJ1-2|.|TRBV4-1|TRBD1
CASSQGGQGANYGYTF
TGCGCCAGCAGCCAGGGGGGACAGGGGGCTAACTATGGCTACACCTTC
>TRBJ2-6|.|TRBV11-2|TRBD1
CASSSVRGQGSGANVLTF
TGTGCCAGCAGCTCGGTTCGTGGACAGGGCTCTGGGGCCAACGTCCTGACTTTC
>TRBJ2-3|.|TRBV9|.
CASSVTPDTQYF
TGTGCCAGCAGCGTAACCCCAGATACGCAGTATTTT
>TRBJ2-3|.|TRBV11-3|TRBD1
CASSSGLSTTGKFSDTQYF
TGTGCCAGCAGCTCGGGCCTTTCGACGACAGGGAAGTTTTCCGATACGCAGTATTTT
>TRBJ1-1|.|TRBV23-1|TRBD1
CASSRRGREGRAEAFF
TGCGCCAGCAGTAGGAGGGGGCGCGAAGGGAGGGCTGAAGCTTTCTTT
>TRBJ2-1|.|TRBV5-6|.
CASSLGGGYYNEQFF
TGTGCCAGCAGCTTGGGAGGGGGGTACTACAATGAGCAGTTCTTC
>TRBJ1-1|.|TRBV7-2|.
CASSLDGWNTEAFF
TGTGCCAGCAGCCTTGACGGGTGGAACACTGAAGCTTTCTTT
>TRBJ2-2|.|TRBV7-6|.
CASSLLAGELFF
TGTGCCAGCAGCTTATTAGCCGGGGAGCTGTTTTTT
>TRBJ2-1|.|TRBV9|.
CASSVASNRLQFF
TGTGCCAGCAGCGTAGCTAGTAATCGGTTGCAGTTCTTC
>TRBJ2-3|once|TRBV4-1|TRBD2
CASSSLAGGWGTQYF
TGCGCCAGCAGCTCCCTAGCGGGGGGCTGGGGTACGCAGTATTTT
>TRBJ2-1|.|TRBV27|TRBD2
CACKRGRTYNEQFF
TGTGCCTGCAAGCGGGGGCGAACCTACAATGAGCAGTTCTTC
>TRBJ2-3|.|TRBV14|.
CASSRVGKGTDTQYF
TGTGCCAGCAGCCGAGTTGGGAAGGGCACAGATACGCAGTATTTT
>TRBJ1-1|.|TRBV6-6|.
CATARTTEAFF
TGTGCCACCGCCCGTACCACTGAAGCTTTCTTT
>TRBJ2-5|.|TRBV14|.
CASRDGGAGETQYF
TGTGCCAGCAGGGATGGGGGAGCGGGAGAGACCCAGTACTTC